The sequence of this T cell receptor (beta chain) was determined in a study of CD8+ T cells in alopecia areata. Sequencing used cDNA as its template, made by extracting RNA and reverse transcribing it. TCRdb keeps only in-frame clones here, not all; method: immunoSEQ multiplex PCR. The sample shows around 200,000 clones, about 55% of them seen only once. Indicated treatment: oral pan-JAK inhibitor, 5-10 mg twice daily. This clone has only a few counts. Germline V CDR1 and CDR2: LGHNA, YSLEER. V lost 1 base, J lost 7 bases, and 10 bases stayed unmatched. The CDR3 runs to 16 residues. The chain couples TRBV4-3 to TRBJ2-1; 7 bases are a match to TRBD2. The receptor was derived from a human donor with alopecia areata. Sequences were derived from CD8+ T cells sorted from blood, sampled at week 24, from a patient treated with tofacitinib. The CDR3 region has the DNA TGCGCCAGCAGCCAAGGAGAGCTTGTTAGCGGGAATGAGCAGTTCTTC. Translating gives CASSQGELVSGNEQFF.